The entry below describes one T cell receptor (beta chain). Its antigen is still unknown. Data came from immunoSEQ multiplex PCR; TCRdb stores just in-frame clones and leaves some out. The sample carries 180,000 or so clones, over 80% recorded once. Germline V CDR1 and CDR2: LNHDA, SQIVND (reference sequence). Trimming left V 0 bases short and J 2 bases short, with 6 bases between. This CDR3 is 14 amino acids long. This record comes from a study of T cell responses to AZD1222 COVID-19 vaccine. Overall study findings and caveats: Spike was spanned by vaccine-associated CD4 TCRs, which were dominant at 160-218 and 743-854. None of the repertoires were sampled until the peak T cell response had passed. Nearly half of the spike-specific TCRs reportedly recognize variant regions that carry no mutations.

The chain links TRBV19 to TRBJ2-3; D uncertain. This TCR derives from an adult who received the MenACWY meningococcal vaccine as a control. Here the sequenced sample was peripheral blood, taken 28 days after the second dose of the MenACWY control vaccine. The CDR3 sequence is CASSIDPATDTQYF. DNA of the CDR3: TGTGCCAGTAGTATAGATCCGGCCACAGATACGCAGTATTTT. The full variable domain, completed using reference TRBV19 and TRBJ2-3, is DGGITQSPKYLFRKEGQNVTLSCEQNLNHDAMYWYRQDPGQGLRLIYYSQIVNDFQKGDIAEGYSVSREKKESFPLTVTSAQKNPTAFYLCASSIDPATDTQYFGPGTRLTVL.